This T cell receptor beta chain was identified during a study of neurological immune-mediated disorders. Germline-derived CDR1 and CDR2 are SGHTA and FQGNSA. The J segment lost 7 bases and the V segment lost 2 bases, leaving 13 bases of the junction unmatched. The CDR3 runs to 16 residues. Time point indicated: longitudinal time-point 2. This clonotype was observed many times. Each CDR3 protein gets one entry after TCRdb re-called the 5' RACE reads with MiXCR. The data contain 70,000 to 95,000 distinct CDR3 sequences, around 13% of them seen just once; the ten biggest clones take up around 4.5%. This receptor was identified in a female donor with HTLV-1-associated myelopathy (HAM/TSP). This chain uses TRBV7-2 with TRBJ2-7, with 8 bases aligning to TRBD2. The sample was PBMCs. CDR3: CASSLNRIGASGEQYF. CDR3 nucleotides: TGTGCCAGCAGCTTAAATCGGATAGGGGCTAGCGGGGAGCAGTACTTC.